Described below is a single T cell receptor (beta chain) sequence and its context. This specimen comes from a study of control samples from healthy donors and cancer patients. V was shortened by 4 bases and J by 0 bases, with 9 bases between the two germline ends. In germline, CDR1 is LGHNA, CDR2 YNFKEQ. The CDR3 sequence is 15 residues long. This table comes from immunoSEQ multiplex PCR, and its TCRdb copy is limited to in-frame clones, with some not included. The repertoire holds about 270,000 clones, with over 75% as singletons. The chain uses TRBV4-2 and TRBJ2-2, with D unclear. The sequenced sample consisted of PBMCs. The receptor comes from an older woman with lung cancer. CDR3 nucleotides: TGTGCCAGCAGCCCGTACCAAGCGAACACCGGGGAGCTGTTTTTT. Translated, it gives CASSPYQANTGELFF.